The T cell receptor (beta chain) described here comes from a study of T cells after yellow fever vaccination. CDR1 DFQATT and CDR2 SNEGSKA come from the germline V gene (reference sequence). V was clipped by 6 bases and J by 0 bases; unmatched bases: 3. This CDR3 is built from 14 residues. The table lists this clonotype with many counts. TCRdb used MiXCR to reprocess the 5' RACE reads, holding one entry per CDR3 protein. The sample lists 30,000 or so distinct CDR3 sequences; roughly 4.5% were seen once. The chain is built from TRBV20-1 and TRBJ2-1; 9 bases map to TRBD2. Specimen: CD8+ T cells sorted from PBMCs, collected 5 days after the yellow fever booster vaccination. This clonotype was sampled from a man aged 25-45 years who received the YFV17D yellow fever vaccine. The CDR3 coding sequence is TGCAGTGCAGGTAGCGGGAGCTCCTACAATGAGCAGTTCTTC. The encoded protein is CSAGSGSSYNEQFF.